One sample yielded the 13 T cell receptor beta chains listed below, sequenced in a study of T cells in Graves' hyperthyroidism and ophthalmopathy. TCR beta CDR3 regions were amplified from RNA transcripts. HTBI primers were employed in a first-round RT-PCR of the TCR CDR3. TCRdb passed the multiplex PCR reads through MiXCR, listing each CDR3 protein once. The table includes around 350,000 distinct CDR3 sequences, 13% to 15% detected once. The sample consisted of blood. Source of these receptors: a woman in her fifties or sixties with Graves' ophthalmopathy.

This clonotype has at least ten counts. The chain couples TRBV28 to TRBJ2-7; 9 bases align to TRBD1. Trimming removed 6 bases from V and 6 bases from J; junction bases left unmatched: 6. Looked up from germline, CDR1 is MDHEN and CDR2 is SYDVKM. The length of the CDR3 is 13 residues. The CDR3 sequence is CASSRTGDSEQYF. In nucleotides, the CDR3 is TGTGCCAGCAGCCGGACAGGGGATTCCGAGCAGTACTTC.

This clonotype appeared a single time. J is TRBJ2-1 and V is TRBV14; possibly TRBD2 for D (6 bases). The germline gives CDR1 SGHDN, CDR2 FVKESK. The CDR3 runs to 17 residues. Trimming shortened V by 5 bases and J by 1 base, and 18 bases separated the two germline ends. CDR3 loop: CASSLNPGEGSYNEQFF. CDR3 sequence (DNA): TGTGCCAGCAGCTTAAATCCGGGGGAAGGATCCTACAATGAGCAGTTCTTC.

This clonotype was picked up many times. The gene calls are TRBV11-2 and TRBJ2-6, with a possible D match to TRBD1 (6 bases). V lost 5 bases and J 0 bases, leaving 8 bases between the germline ends. Germline V CDR1 and CDR2: SGHAT, FQNNGV. CDR3 length equals 15 residues. The CDR3 loop is CASSKGGSGANVLTF. CDR3 DNA sequence: TGTGCCAGCAGCAAAGGGGGCTCTGGGGCCAACGTCCTGACTTTC.

This clonotype has a count of ten or more. The V and J genes are TRBV12-3 or TRBV12-4 and TRBJ2-7; D unclear. This CDR3 spans 14 amino acids. V was clipped by 3 bases and J by 4 bases, with 13 bases between them. This chain's CDR3 is CASSFMSPTYEQYF. Here the CDR3 DNA reads TGTGCCAGCAGTTTTATGTCCCCAACTTACGAGCAGTACTTC.

This clonotype was found many times. The chain employs TRBV7-2 and TRBJ2-3, with D tentatively TRBD2 (5 bases). CDR3 length equals 16 residues. The V end lost 3 bases, the J end lost 1 base, and 14 bases lay between the germline ends. Germline values: CDR1 SGHTA, CDR2 FQGNSA. This CDR3 is CASSFGLLGGTDTQYF. CDR3 DNA sequence: TGTGCCAGCAGCTTTGGACTCTTAGGTGGCACAGATACGCAGTATTTT.

This chain uses TRBV6-1 with TRBJ2-7; no clear D. There are 12 residues in the CDR3. Trimming shortened V by 10 bases and J by 3 bases, and 13 bases separated the two germline ends. Germline CDR1 reads MNHNS; CDR2 reads SASEGT. CDR3 in DNA: TGTGCCACCATTGGGCAGGACTACGAGCAGTACTTC. It encodes CATIGQDYEQYF.

Notes on this clonotype: The junction and the germline gene differ at one end; a read error may be behind it. CDR3 sequence: CASSYLGAGLAGLYNEQSF. CDR3 in DNA: TGTGCCAGCAGTTATCTAGGTGCGGGGCTAGCGGGCCTCTACAATGAGCAGTCCTTC. V is TRBV6-2 or TRBV6-3 and J is TRBJ2-1, with 8 bases matching TRBD2. CDR3 length: 19 amino acids. In germline, CDR1 is MNHEY, CDR2 SVGEGT.

This clonotype was found a few times. V and J are TRBV5-1 and TRBJ1-2; perhaps TRBD1 as D (6 bases). The germline V and J ends were trimmed by 4 bases and 6 bases, with 19 bases remaining between them. The CDR3 consists of 15 residues. Germline CDR1 reads SGHRS; CDR2 reads YFSETQ. The CDR3 nucleotides read TGCGCCAGCAGCCGTCAAGGAAGGGGGGGGAATGGCTACACCTTC. This sequence encodes CASSRQGRGGNGYTF.

The V call is TRBV5-4, the J call TRBJ1-2, with 10 positions matching TRBD1. In germline, CDR1 is SGHNT, CDR2 YYREEE (reference sequence). CDR3 size: 16 residues. Trimming at V came to 4 bases and at J to 0 bases, leaving 6 bases not matched to a gene. CDR3 sequence: CASSTRDRGTNYGYTF. CDR3 bases: TGTGCCAGCAGCACCCGGGACAGGGGCACTAACTATGGCTACACCTTC.

To note about this clonotype: Being one base from a much bigger clone, this may be a read error. This sequence joins TRBV6-1 and TRBJ2-7, with 7 bases aligning to TRBD2. The germline V gene encodes CDR1 MNHNS and CDR2 SASEGT. This CDR3 contains 15 residues. This CDR3 is CVSSEFSGSAYEQYF. CDR3 nucleotide sequence: TGTGTCAGCAGTGAATTTAGCGGGTCCGCCTACGAGCAGTACTTC.

This clonotype was recorded many times. This chain links TRBV29-1 with TRBJ1-1; the D is unclear. Trimming took 2 bases from V and 0 from J, leaving 7 bases between them. Per germline, CDR1 SQVTM and CDR2 ANQGSEA. The CDR3 extends over 13 amino acids. Here the CDR3 DNA reads TGCAGCGTTGAACAGCTTCTGAACACTGAAGCTTTCTTT. The encoded protein is CSVEQLLNTEAFF.

The chain links TRBV24-1 to TRBJ2-6; 11 bases map to TRBD2. The CDR3 is 18 amino acids. The trim removed 4 bases at V and 0 bases at J, leaving 4 bases unmatched. Germline assignment: CDR1 KGHDR and CDR2 SFDVKD. The CDR3 DNA reads as TGTGCCACCAGTGACAAACTAGCGGGGGTCTCTGGGGCCAACGTCCTGACTTTC. This codes for CATSDKLAGVSGANVLTF.

This clonotype was counted only a few times. J is TRBJ2-6 and V is TRBV24-1; D not certain. Trimming stripped 4 bases from V and 0 bases from J, with 9 bases between. Germline V lookup: CDR1 KGHDR, CDR2 SFDVKD. This CDR3 has 16 amino acids. The CDR3 sequence: CATSDRALSGANVLTF. The CDR3 coding sequence is TGTGCCACCAGTGACCGGGCCCTCTCTGGGGCCAACGTCCTGACTTTC.